This is a list of T cell receptor beta chains from one sample in a study of OX40 agonist ivuxolimab in advanced cancers. Sequencing was performed with immunoSEQ multiplex PCR; in TCRdb, only in-frame clones are kept and a portion is missing. The sample holds tens of thousands of clones, roughly nine tenths seen once. The source was CD4+ or CD8+ T cells sorted from blood, collected in a trial of the OX40 agonist ivuxolimab. These TCRs come from an adult with an advanced solid tumor such as melanoma, head and neck, liver or kidney cancer. The CDR3 runs from the conserved cysteine through the conserved F or W. The D gene is left open where the match is weak. Clone size is given for some rows only: seen once, a few or many times, or a class if the clone is expanded.

cdr3_length	v_call	j_call	d_call	clone_size	cdr3_aa	cdr3_nt
15	TRBV4-3	TRBJ1-1	NA	NA	CASSQDLLSGTEAFF	TGCGCCAGCAGCCAAGATCTACTTTCGGGGACTGAAGCTTTCTTT
14	TRBV6-4	TRBJ2-3	NA	NA	CASSDSGRRDTQYF	TGTGCCAGCAGTGACTCGGGCCGACGCGATACGCAGTATTTT
15	TRBV5-1	TRBJ2-5	NA	NA	CASSGVTGGQETQYF	TGCGCCAGCAGCGGGGTAACGGGCGGACAAGAGACCCAGTACTTC
16	TRBV7-3	TRBJ2-6	NA	NA	CASSLGSTAGANVLTF	TGTGCCAGCAGCTTAGGGAGCACGGCAGGGGCCAACGTCCTGACTTTC
15	TRBV5-1	TRBJ2-2	NA	NA	CASSLGQTNTGELFF	TGCGCCAGCAGCTTGGGGCAGACGAACACCGGGGAGCTGTTTTTT
13	TRBV27	TRBJ2-7	NA	once	CASSFTVGGRISF	TGTGCCAGCAGTTTTACCGTGGGGGGAAGAATAAGCTTC
15	TRBV28	TRBJ2-3	NA	NA	CAWTTGRLGTDTQYF	TGTGCCTGGACGACAGGCCGTTTGGGCACAGATACGCAGTATTTT
13	TRBV29-1	TRBJ2-5	TRBD2	NA	CSVAVAGLETQYF	TGCAGCGTCGCGGTAGCGGGGCTGGAGACCCAGTACTTC
15	TRBV29-1	TRBJ1-4	NA	NA	CSVEKWDTINEKLFF	TGCAGCGTTGAAAAGTGGGACACGATTAATGAAAAACTGTTTTTT
12	TRBV19	TRBJ1-5	NA	NA	CASQLPPGPQHF	TGTGCCAGTCAATTACCCCCAGGGCCCCAGCATTTT
14	TRBV28	TRBJ1-1	NA	NA	CASSYTGLGTEAFF	TGTGCCAGCAGTTACACGGGTCTGGGCACTGAAGCTTTCTTT
16	TRBV7-3	TRBJ2-1	NA	NA	CASSPATGISYNEQFF	TGTGCCAGCAGCCCGGCGACAGGAATCTCCTACAATGAGCAGTTCTTC
17	TRBV5-1	TRBJ2-6	TRBD1	NA	CASSSGQGAGGANVLTF	TGCGCCAGCAGCTCCGGACAGGGGGCGGGTGGGGCCAACGTCCTGACTTTC
16	TRBV5-1	TRBJ2-5	NA	once	CASSLGAKEGVGTQYF	TGCGCCAGCAGCTTGGGCGCGAAAGAGGGGGTAGGGACCCAGTACTTC
15	TRBV9	TRBJ2-1	NA	NA	CASSVLSAAASEQFF	TGTGCCAGCAGCGTTCTGTCCGCGGCGGCGAGTGAGCAGTTCTTC
17	TRBV10-3	TRBJ1-5	TRBD1	NA	CAISEASGTGDYQPQHF	TGTGCCATCAGTGAGGCGTCCGGGACAGGGGATTATCAGCCCCAGCATTTT
14	TRBV9	TRBJ1-4	NA	NA	CASSPVATNEKLFF	TGTGCCAGCAGCCCGGTTGCAACTAATGAAAAACTGTTTTTT
17	TRBV9	TRBJ2-3	TRBD2	NA	CASSAGLAGSSTDTQYF	TGTGCCAGCAGCGCGGGACTAGCGGGATCTAGCACAGATACGCAGTATTTT
15	TRBV5-1	TRBJ2-5	TRBD2	NA	CASSRGTTNQETQYF	TGCGCCAGCAGCCGGGGGACTACCAACCAAGAGACCCAGTACTTC
13	TRBV23-1	TRBJ1-3	NA	NA	CASPEKVVPPPSF	TGCGCCAGCCCGGAGAAGGTCGTTCCTCCACCCAGTTTT
13	TRBV9	TRBJ2-5	NA	NA	CASSSRGQETQYF	TGTGCCAGCAGCTCCCGCGGCCAAGAGACCCAGTACTTC
16	TRBV27	TRBJ2-1	NA	NA	CASSPAGTGKKNEQFF	TGTGCCAGCAGTCCCGCTGGAACAGGGAAGAAGAATGAGCAGTTCTTC
15	TRBV5-6	TRBJ2-1	TRBD1	NA	CASSGAGTGINEQFF	TGTGCCAGCAGCGGGGCCGGGACAGGGATCAATGAGCAGTTCTTC
14	TRBV7-3	TRBJ2-1	NA	NA	CASSFGRRANEQFF	TGTGCCAGCAGCTTTGGAAGGCGGGCCAATGAGCAGTTCTTC
16	TRBV7-2	TRBJ2-2	TRBD2	NA	CASSLHSGANTGELFF	TGTGCCAGCAGCTTACATAGCGGGGCGAACACCGGGGAGCTGTTTTTT
19	TRBV30	TRBJ2-3	NA	NA	CAWSATRPPEGWGTDTQYF	TGTGCCTGGAGTGCAACTAGACCTCCCGAGGGCTGGGGCACAGATACGCAGTATTTT
15	TRBV7-9	TRBJ2-3	NA	NA	CASSLMAGRTDTQYF	TGTGCCAGCAGCTTAATGGCAGGACGCACAGATACGCAGTATTTT
13	TRBV19	TRBJ2-4	NA	NA	CASSDNAKNIQYF	TGTGCCAGTAGCGACAATGCCAAAAACATTCAGTACTTC
19	TRBV11-1	TRBJ2-1	TRBD2	NA	CASSLAYNRAGGPYNEQFF	TGTGCCAGCAGCTTAGCTTATAACCGGGCGGGAGGGCCCTACAATGAGCAGTTCTTC
12	TRBV30	TRBJ1-2	NA	NA	CAWSRQSGGYTF	TGTGCCTGGAGTCGACAGTCCGGCGGCTACACCTTC
14	TRBV7-2	TRBJ1-3	NA	NA	CASSSDWAGNTIYF	TGTGCCAGCAGCTCGGACTGGGCTGGAAACACCATATATTTT
15	TRBV10-2	TRBJ1-1	NA	NA	CASSGSRGQDTEAFF	TGCGCCAGCAGTGGATCCAGAGGCCAAGACACTGAAGCTTTCTTT
13	TRBV19	TRBJ2-2	TRBD1	NA	CASSHRGTGELFF	TGTGCCAGTAGTCACAGGGGCACCGGGGAGCTGTTTTTT
16	TRBV5-1	TRBJ2-3	NA	NA	CASSLGAEASTDTQYF	TGCGCCAGCAGCTTGGGGGCAGAAGCTAGCACAGATACGCAGTATTTT
13	TRBV4-3	TRBJ2-2	NA	NA	CASSPSGTGELFF	TGCGCCAGCAGCCCCAGTGGGACCGGGGAGCTGTTTTTT
15	TRBV7-8	TRBJ2-3	NA	NA	CASSPVGGRTDTQYF	TGTGCCAGCAGCCCTGTAGGGGGAAGAACAGATACGCAGTATTTT
12	TRBV5-1	TRBJ1-1	TRBD1	NA	CASSQGQYEAFF	TGCGCCAGCAGCCAGGGACAGTATGAAGCTTTCTTT
13	TRBV7-3	TRBJ2-7	NA	NA	CASSLDRAYEQYF	TGTGCCAGCAGCTTGGACAGAGCCTACGAGCAGTACTTC
13	TRBV27	TRBJ2-1	NA	NA	CASRLLGYNEQFF	TGTGCCAGCAGGCTTCTAGGATACAATGAGCAGTTCTTC
15	TRBV11-2	TRBJ2-2	NA	once	CASSRGRDNTGELFF	TGTGCCAGCTCCAGGGGCAGAGACAACACCGGGGAGCTGTTTTTT
13	TRBV7-2	TRBJ1-2	TRBD1	NA	CASSGQGGYGYTF	TGTGCCAGCAGCGGACAGGGTGGTTATGGCTACACCTTC
14	TRBV5-1	TRBJ2-2	NA	NA	CASSSGAAAGELFF	TGCGCCAGCAGCTCCGGGGCCGCGGCCGGGGAGCTGTTTTTT
14	TRBV13	TRBJ2-1	NA	NA	CASSPPGGLHEQFF	TGTGCCAGCAGCCCCCCTGGCGGGTTGCATGAGCAGTTCTTC
14	TRBV15	TRBJ1-1	TRBD1	NA	CATSRDRANTEAFF	TGTGCCACCAGCAGGGACAGGGCCAACACTGAAGCTTTCTTT